One sample yielded the 4 T cell receptor beta chains listed below, sequenced in a study of tumor and adjacent non-tumor tissue in lung cancer. A modified ARM-PCR protocol with three rounds of nested PCR amplified TCRbeta. TCRdb itself ran the multiplex PCR reads through MiXCR, one entry per CDR3 protein. The repertoire holds 65,000 to 90,000 distinct CDR3 sequences, about two thirds seen once, with about 12% in the top ten. No cell sorting was done before RNA was extracted from the tissue. The specimen was lung tumor tissue. These TCRs come from a woman in her seventies with non-small cell lung cancer.

With regard to this clonotype: The conserved phenylalanine or tryptophan normally closing the CDR3 is absent here, so this likely arose from a read error. The rearrangement joins TRBV29-1 to TRBJ1-1; TRBD1 might be the D (6 bases). In germline, CDR1 is SQVTM, CDR2 ANQGSEA. The CDR3 has 13 amino acids. As DNA, the CDR3 is TGCAGAGGACGGACAGAGCTGAACACTGAAGCTTTCATT. This sequence encodes CRGRTELNTEAFI.

This chain links TRBV29-1 with TRBJ1-1, with 7 positions matching TRBD1. Trimming took 5 bases from V and 7 from J; bases not matched to a gene: 16. CDR3 length: 15 amino acids. CDR1 and CDR2 from the germline V gene are SQVTM and ANQGSEA. The CDR3: CSVSRDRDEEVEAFF. The CDR3 nucleotides are TGCAGCGTTAGCCGTGACAGGGACGAGGAAGTTGAAGCTTTCTTT. The entire variable domain, with the rest obtained from reference TRBV29-1 and TRBJ1-1, is as follows: SAVISQKPSRDICQRGTSLTIQCQVDSQVTMMFWYRQQPGQSLTLIATANQGSEATYESGFVIDKFPISRPNLTFSTLTVSNMSPEDSSIYLCSVSRDRDEEVEAFFGQGTRLTVV.

This clonotype was seen many times. This rearrangement joins TRBV6-1 to TRBJ2-1; 7 nucleotides align to TRBD2. V lost 6 bases and J lost 0; bases outside the gene matches: 8. Germline V gene data show CDR1 as MNHNS and CDR2 as SASEGT. This CDR3 is 16 amino acids long. The CDR3 sequence: CASSVATSASYNEQFF. The CDR3 coding sequence is TGTGCCAGCAGCGTTGCTACTAGCGCCTCCTACAATGAGCAGTTCTTC.

This clonotype was seen more than once but under ten times. The gene calls are TRBV20-1 and TRBJ1-6, with D perhaps matching TRBD1 (6 bases). From germline, CDR1 is DFQATT and CDR2 SNEGSKA (reference sequence). V was pared by 4 bases and J by 5 bases, with 15 bases between. The CDR3 contains 15 residues. CDR3 sequence: CSAKLLTGDNSPLHF. As DNA, the CDR3 is TGCAGTGCTAAACTACTGACAGGAGATAATTCACCCCTCCACTTT.